This TCR beta chain was obtained from a study of spatial heterogeneity in lung cancer. Study details: Samples came from about 72 TRACERx patients with untreated early-stage lung cancer. Detected sequences consistently included more beta-chain ones than alpha-chain ones. PBMC collected at follow-up were sequenced when available, a median of about 2 years after resection.

Each CDR3 protein gets one entry after TCRdb re-called the 5' RACE reads with MiXCR. The sample yields about 120,000 distinct CDR3 sequences, roughly an eighth seen once. The CDR3 sequence is 14 residues long. Trimming pared 5 bases from V and 5 bases from J, leaving 15 bases between. Germline values: CDR1 MDHEN, CDR2 SYDVKM. Time point of the sample: blood at routine non-recurrence follow-up after resection. Researchers sequenced whole RNA taken from tumor, nontumor lung or frozen PBMC without sorting. This receptor was identified in a male donor with early-stage non-small cell lung cancer. This sample comprised PBMCs, obtained at follow-up. The rearrangement joins TRBV28 to TRBJ2-5, with TRBD2 as a possible D gene (5 bases). For the CDR3, the DNA is TGTGCCAGCAGTCCGGGGTTCCAGCCCGAGACCCAGTACTTC. Protein sequence: CASSPGFQPETQYF.